This TCR beta chain was sequenced during a study of technical replicates of blood from a handful of donors. Per germline, CDR1 SGHRS and CDR2 YFSETQ. This CDR3 has 14 residues. On this clone itself: A read error may produce the germline difference seen at one junction end.

The protocol was immunoSEQ multiplex PCR, while the TCRdb copy is restricted to in-frame clones and leaves out a portion. Here the sample spans 70,000 to 95,000 clones, approximately 93% being singletons. V usage is TRBV5-1 and J usage is TRBJ2-1; perhaps TRBD2 as D (6 bases). Input material: T cells isolated from PBMCs. This clonotype was obtained from a human donor in good health. In DNA, the CDR3 is TGCGCCAGCAGCGCCGGACTAAGCTACACTGAGCAGTTCTTC. Protein product: CASSAGLSYTEQFF.